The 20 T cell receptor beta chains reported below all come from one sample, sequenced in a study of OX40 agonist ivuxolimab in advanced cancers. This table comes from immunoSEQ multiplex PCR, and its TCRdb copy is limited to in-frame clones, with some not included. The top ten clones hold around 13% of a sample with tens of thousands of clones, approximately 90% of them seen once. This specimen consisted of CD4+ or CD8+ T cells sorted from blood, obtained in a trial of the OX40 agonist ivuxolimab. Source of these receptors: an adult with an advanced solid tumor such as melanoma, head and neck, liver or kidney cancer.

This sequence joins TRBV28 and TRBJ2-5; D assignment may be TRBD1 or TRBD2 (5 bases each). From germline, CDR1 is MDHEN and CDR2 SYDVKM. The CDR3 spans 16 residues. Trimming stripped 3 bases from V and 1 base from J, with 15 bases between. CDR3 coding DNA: TGTGCCAGCAGTTTTCCGGGGCCCCACTTCCAAGAGACCCAGTACTTC. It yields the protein CASSFPGPHFQETQYF.

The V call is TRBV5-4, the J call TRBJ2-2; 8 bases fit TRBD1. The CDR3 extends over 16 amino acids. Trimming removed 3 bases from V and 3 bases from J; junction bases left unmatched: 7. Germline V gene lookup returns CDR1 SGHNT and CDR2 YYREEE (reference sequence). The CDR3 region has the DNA TGTGCCAGCAGCTGGGACAGGTTTTCGGACACCGGGGAGCTGTTTTTT. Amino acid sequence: CASSWDRFSDTGELFF.

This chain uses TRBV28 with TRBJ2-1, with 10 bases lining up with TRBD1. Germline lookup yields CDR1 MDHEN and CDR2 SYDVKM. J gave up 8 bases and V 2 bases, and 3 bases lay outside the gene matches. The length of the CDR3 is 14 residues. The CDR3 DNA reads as TGTGCCAGCAGTTTAAGACAGGGGGCCGATGAGCAGTTCTTC. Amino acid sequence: CASSLRQGADEQFF.

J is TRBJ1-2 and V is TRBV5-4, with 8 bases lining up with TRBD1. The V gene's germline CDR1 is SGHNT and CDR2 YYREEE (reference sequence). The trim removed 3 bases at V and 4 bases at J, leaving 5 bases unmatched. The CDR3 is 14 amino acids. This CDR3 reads CASSSGGLLYGYTF. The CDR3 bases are TGTGCCAGCAGCTCAGGGGGCCTTCTCTATGGCTACACCTTC.

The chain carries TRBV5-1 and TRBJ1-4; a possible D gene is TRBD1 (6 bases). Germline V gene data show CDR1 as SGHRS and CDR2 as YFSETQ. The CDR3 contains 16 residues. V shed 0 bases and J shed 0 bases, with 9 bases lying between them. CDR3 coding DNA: TGCGCCAGCAGCTTGGGGACAGAGACAACTAATGAAAAACTGTTTTTT. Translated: CASSLGTETTNEKLFF.

CDR3 DNA sequence: TGTGCCAGCAGCTTAGCGGTGACTACTGGGTACACAGATACGCAGTATTTT. It encodes CASSLAVTTGYTDTQYF. The rearrangement links TRBV7-6 to TRBJ2-3, with D perhaps matching TRBD2 (5 bases). Germline assignment: CDR1 SGHVS and CDR2 FNYEAQ. The V and J ends lost 0 bases and 2 bases respectively, with 15 bases between them. The CDR3 runs to 17 residues.

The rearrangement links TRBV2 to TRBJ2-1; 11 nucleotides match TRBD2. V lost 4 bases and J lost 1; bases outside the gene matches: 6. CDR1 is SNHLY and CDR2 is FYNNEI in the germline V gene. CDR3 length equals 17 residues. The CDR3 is CASSGLTSGTSYNEQFF. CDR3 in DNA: TGTGCCAGCAGTGGTTTGACTAGCGGGACATCCTACAATGAGCAGTTCTTC.

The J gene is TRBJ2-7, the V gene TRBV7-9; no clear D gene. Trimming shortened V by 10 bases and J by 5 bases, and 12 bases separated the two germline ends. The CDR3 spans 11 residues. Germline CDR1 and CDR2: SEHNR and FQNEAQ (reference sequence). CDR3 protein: CATSGANEQYF. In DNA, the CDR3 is TGTGCCACTTCGGGCGCGAACGAGCAGTACTTC. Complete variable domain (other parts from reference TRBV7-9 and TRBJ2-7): DTGVSQNPRHKITKRGQNVTFRCDPISEHNRLYWYRQTLGQGPEFLTYFQNEAQLEKSRLLSDRFSAERPKGSFSTLEIQRTEQGDSAMYLCATSGANEQYFGPGTRLTVT.

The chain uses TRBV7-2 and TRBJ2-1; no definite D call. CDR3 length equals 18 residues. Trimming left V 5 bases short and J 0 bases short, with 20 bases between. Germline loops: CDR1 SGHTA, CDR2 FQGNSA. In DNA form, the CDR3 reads TGTGCCAGCAGCCCTTTGGGTGCCGGCGGAAACTCCTACAATGAGCAGTTCTTC. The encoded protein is CASSPLGAGGNSYNEQFF.

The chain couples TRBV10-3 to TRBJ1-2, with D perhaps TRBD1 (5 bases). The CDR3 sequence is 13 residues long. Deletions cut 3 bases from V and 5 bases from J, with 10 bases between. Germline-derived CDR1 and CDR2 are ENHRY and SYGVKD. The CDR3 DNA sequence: TGTGCCATCAGTGATGGGCAGGGATATGGCTACACCTTC. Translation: CAISDGQGYGYTF.

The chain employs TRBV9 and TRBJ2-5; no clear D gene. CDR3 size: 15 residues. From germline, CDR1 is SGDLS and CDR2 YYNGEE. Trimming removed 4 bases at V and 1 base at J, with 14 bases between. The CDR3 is CASSPPGPFQETQYF. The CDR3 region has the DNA TGTGCCAGCAGCCCCCCGGGCCCGTTCCAAGAGACCCAGTACTTC.

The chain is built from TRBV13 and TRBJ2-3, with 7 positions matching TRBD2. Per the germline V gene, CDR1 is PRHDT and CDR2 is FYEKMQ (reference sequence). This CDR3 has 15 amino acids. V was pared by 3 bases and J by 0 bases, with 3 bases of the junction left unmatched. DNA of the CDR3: TGTGCCAGCAGCTTGGGGGGGACTAGCACAGATACGCAGTATTTT. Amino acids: CASSLGGTSTDTQYF.

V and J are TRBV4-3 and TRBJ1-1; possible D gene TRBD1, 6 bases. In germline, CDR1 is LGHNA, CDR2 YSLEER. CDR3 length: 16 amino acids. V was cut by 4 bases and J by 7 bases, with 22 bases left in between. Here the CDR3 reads CASSPLTDYGTLEAFF. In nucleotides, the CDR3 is TGCGCCAGCAGCCCCTTAACCGACTACGGGACACTTGAAGCTTTCTTT.

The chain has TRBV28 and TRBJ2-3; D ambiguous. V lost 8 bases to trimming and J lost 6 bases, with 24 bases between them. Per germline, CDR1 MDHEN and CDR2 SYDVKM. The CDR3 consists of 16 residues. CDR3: CASGSLTWEYGDTQYF. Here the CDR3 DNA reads TGTGCCAGCGGCTCTTTAACCTGGGAATACGGCGATACGCAGTATTTT.

The CDR3 DNA reads TGCAGCGTTGAAGATATTGACGGGGAGGGGGCGAAGCAGTACTTC. This sequence encodes CSVEDIDGEGAKQYF. This chain connects TRBV29-1 to TRBJ2-7; D tentatively reads TRBD1 or TRBD2 (7 bases each). Germline V gives CDR1 SQVTM, CDR2 ANQGSEA. CDR3 size: 15 residues. Trimming took off 0 bases at V and 8 bases at J, with 20 bases between the two ends.

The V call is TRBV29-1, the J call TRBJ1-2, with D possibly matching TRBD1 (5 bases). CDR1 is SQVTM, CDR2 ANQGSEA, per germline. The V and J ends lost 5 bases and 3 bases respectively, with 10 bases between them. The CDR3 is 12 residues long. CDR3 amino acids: CSVTGLDYGYTF. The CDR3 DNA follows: TGCAGCGTTACAGGTCTCGACTATGGCTACACCTTC. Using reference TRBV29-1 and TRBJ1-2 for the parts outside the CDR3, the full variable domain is SAVISQKPSRDICQRGTSLTIQCQVDSQVTMMFWYRQQPGQSLTLIATANQGSEATYESGFVIDKFPISRPNLTFSTLTVSNMSPEDSSIYLCSVTGLDYGYTFGSGTRLTVV.

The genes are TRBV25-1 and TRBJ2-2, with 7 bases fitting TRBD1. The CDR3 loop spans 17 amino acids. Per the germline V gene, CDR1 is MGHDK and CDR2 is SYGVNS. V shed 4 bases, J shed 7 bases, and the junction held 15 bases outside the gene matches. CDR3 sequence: CASSATWTGLGDGELFF. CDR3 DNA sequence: TGTGCCAGCAGTGCGACATGGACAGGCCTCGGAGACGGGGAGCTGTTTTTT.

The DNA for the CDR3 is TGTGCCAGTAGTATAGGGCTAGATACGCAGTATTTT. This sequence encodes CASSIGLDTQYF. The chain links TRBV19 to TRBJ2-3, with unresolved D. This CDR3 comprises 12 residues. V was pared by 1 base and J by 5 bases, with 4 bases between. The germline V gene has CDR1 LNHDA and CDR2 SQIVND (reference sequence).

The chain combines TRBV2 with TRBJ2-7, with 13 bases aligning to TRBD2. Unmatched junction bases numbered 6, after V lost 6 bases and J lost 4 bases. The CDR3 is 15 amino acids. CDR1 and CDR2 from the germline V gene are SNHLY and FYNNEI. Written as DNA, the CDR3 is TGTGCCAGCAGCCCCGGACTAGCGGGAGCGTACGAGCAGTACTTC. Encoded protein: CASSPGLAGAYEQYF.

The CDR3 DNA reads TGTGCCAGCAGTCGAGGGGGGGGAGGCCAGCCCCAGCATTTT. Translated, it gives CASSRGGGGQPQHF. This chain joins TRBV27 and TRBJ1-5, with D possibly matching TRBD1 (6 bases). Germline assignment: CDR1 MNHEY and CDR2 SMNVEV (reference sequence). This CDR3 has 14 residues. V dropped 5 bases and J dropped 7 bases, with 15 bases sitting between them.